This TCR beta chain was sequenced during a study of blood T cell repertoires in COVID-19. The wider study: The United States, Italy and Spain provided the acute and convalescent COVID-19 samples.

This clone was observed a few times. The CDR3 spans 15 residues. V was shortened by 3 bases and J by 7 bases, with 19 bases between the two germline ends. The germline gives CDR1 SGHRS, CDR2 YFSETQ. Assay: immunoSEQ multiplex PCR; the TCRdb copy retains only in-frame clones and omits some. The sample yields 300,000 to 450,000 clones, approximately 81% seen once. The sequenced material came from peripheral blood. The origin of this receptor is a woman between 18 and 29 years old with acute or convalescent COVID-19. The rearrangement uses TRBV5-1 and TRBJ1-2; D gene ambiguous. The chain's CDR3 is CASSSSRGRVGGYTF. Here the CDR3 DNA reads TGCGCCAGCAGCTCCTCCCGAGGGAGGGTGGGTGGCTACACCTTC.